Below are 20 T cell receptor beta chains sequenced from a single sample in a study of STAT3 mutations in large granular lymphocyte leukemia. The study's findings and limits: At least one immunodominant TCR beta clonotype appeared in every T-cell large granular lymphocyte leukemia patient.

No antigens are known for them. Repertoires were generated with immunoSEQ multiplex PCR, while TCRdb's copy carries only in-frame clones and drops some. The data hold under 10,000 clones, with 88% observed a single time. What was sequenced was peripheral blood mononuclear cells. The receptors stem from a man at least 80 years old with T-cell large granular lymphocyte leukemia. Some clones in this sample may be carry-over from other donors' samples.

The rearrangement links TRBV11-3 to TRBJ2-3; 9 bases are a match to TRBD2. The V gene end was trimmed by 5 bases and the J gene end by 6 bases; junction bases not matched to a gene: 9. Germline CDR1 SGHNT, CDR2 YENEEA. CDR3 length: 15 amino acids. The CDR3 region has the DNA TGTGCCAGCAGCGCGGGGGGGTCGAGTCTCGATACGCAGTATTTT. The encoded protein is CASSAGGSSLDTQYF.

The chain has TRBV21-1 and TRBJ2-7; the table names TRBD2, a call not compared with the DNA. TRBV21-1 is noted as a pseudogene. The CDR3 is 16 amino acids. CDR3 region: CASSKSKWLAVYEQYF. The DNA of the CDR3 is TGTGCCAGCAGCAAATCCAAATGGCTAGCGGTCTACGAGCAGTACTTC.

The V gene is TRBV7-9, the J gene TRBJ2-5, with TRBD1 matching 9 bases. Germline trimming cut 1 base from V and 3 bases from J; bases unmatched to any gene: 3. Looked up from germline, CDR1 is SEHNR and CDR2 is FQNEAQ (reference sequence). The CDR3 is 15 residues long. CDR3 bases: TGTGCCAGCAGCTTAGGCGGGACAGGGAAAGAGACCCAGTACTTC. Protein product: CASSLGGTGKETQYF.

The chain joins TRBV29-1 to TRBJ1-2; the D is unclear. The CDR3 contains 12 residues. CDR1 is SQVTM, CDR2 ANQGSEA, per germline. The V end was cut by 5 bases, the J end by 5 bases, with 12 bases between. CDR3 sequence (DNA): TGCAGCGTTACCGAAATCCCGTATGGCTACACCTTC. This sequence encodes CSVTEIPYGYTF.

This chain links TRBV7-9 with TRBJ2-3, with a possible D match to TRBD1 (5 bases). The CDR3 extends over 14 amino acids. CDR1 and CDR2 from the germline V gene are SEHNR and FQNEAQ (reference sequence). Trimming shortened V by 6 bases and J by 2 bases, and 12 bases separated the two germline ends. The CDR3 region is CASRATVPTDTQYF. The CDR3 DNA follows: TGTGCCAGCAGAGCGACAGTGCCCACAGATACGCAGTATTTT.

CDR3 amino acids: CASGLDAPSYEQYF. The CDR3 DNA reads TGTGCTAGTGGTTTGGATGCACCCTCCTACGAGCAGTACTTC. This sequence joins TRBV12-5 and TRBJ2-7; D uncertain. The CDR3 loop spans 14 amino acids. Germline V gives CDR1 LGHNT, CDR2 FRNRAP. V was clipped by 1 base and J by 0 bases, with 7 bases between them.

The chain recombines TRBV28 with TRBJ1-2; D not resolved. V was clipped by 3 bases and J by 3 bases, with 8 bases between them. The germline V gene encodes CDR1 MDHEN and CDR2 SYDVKM. This CDR3 spans 13 amino acids. The CDR3 nucleotides read TGTGCCAGCAGTTTGGAGGGCTACTATGGCTACACCTTC. This gives the protein CASSLEGYYGYTF.

The rearrangement uses TRBV5-4 and TRBJ1-2, with no clear D. Germline loops: CDR1 SGHNT, CDR2 YYREEE (reference sequence). This CDR3 is 11 amino acids long. The V end was cut by 0 bases, the J end by 8 bases, with 5 bases between. The DNA of the CDR3 is TGTGCCAGCAGCTTGGATCTGGGCTACACCTTC. Residues: CASSLDLGYTF. Full variable domain (outside the CDR3, taken from reference TRBV5-4 and TRBJ1-2): ETGVTQSPTHLIKTRGQQVTLRCSSQSGHNTVSWYQQALGQGPQFIFQYYREEENGRGNFPPRFSGLQFPNYSSELNVNALELDDSALYLCASSLDLGYTFGSGTRLTVV.

This chain joins TRBV5-1 and TRBJ2-3, with D uncertain. Germline V gene data show CDR1 as SGHRS and CDR2 as YFSETQ. V lost 4 bases to trimming and J lost 3 bases, with 6 bases between them. The CDR3 contains 12 residues. The CDR3 loop reads CASSRQTDTQYF. CDR3 sequence (DNA): TGCGCCAGCAGCCGACAAACAGATACGCAGTATTTT.

V is TRBV19 and J is TRBJ1-1; D perhaps matches TRBD1 (5 bases). The CDR3 has 17 residues. Trimming cost V 6 bases and J 1 base, with 21 bases left between them. Germline-derived CDR1 and CDR2 are LNHDA and SQIVND (reference sequence). The CDR3 DNA reads as TGTGCCAGTAGGTATTTGGGTCGGGGACGTCGGAACACTGAAGCTTTCTTT. Translated, it gives CASRYLGRGRRNTEAFF.

V is TRBV7-6 and J is TRBJ2-7; 12 nucleotides match TRBD1. CDR3 length equals 15 residues. From germline, CDR1 is SGHVS and CDR2 FNYEAQ. Losses at the gene ends were 5 bases for V and 2 bases for J; bases not matched to a gene: 4. Here the CDR3 reads CASSPGQGAAYEQYF. In nucleotides, the CDR3 is TGTGCCAGCAGCCCGGGACAGGGGGCGGCCTACGAGCAGTACTTC. Drawing the rest from reference TRBV7-6 and TRBJ2-7, the complete variable domain is GAGVSQSPRYKVTKRGQDVALRCDPISGHVSLYWYRQALGQGPEFLTYFNYEAQQDKSGLPNDRFSAERPEGSISTLTIQRTEQRDSAMYRCASSPGQGAAYEQYFGPGTRLTVT.

V usage is TRBV28 and J usage is TRBJ2-7; D might be TRBD2 (5 bases). Germline lookup yields CDR1 MDHEN and CDR2 SYDVKM. V lost 10 bases and J lost 2, with 12 bases in between. The CDR3 sequence is 12 residues long. The CDR3 protein is CATHSGTYEQYF. DNA for the CDR3: TGTGCCACCCACTCCGGGACCTACGAGCAGTACTTC.

The J gene is TRBJ2-3, the V gene TRBV29-1, with D tentatively TRBD1 (5 bases). V dropped 7 bases and J dropped 1 base, with 15 bases sitting between them. CDR1 is SQVTM and CDR2 is ANQGSEA in the germline V gene. The CDR3 sequence is 14 residues long. Written as DNA, the CDR3 is TGCAGCGCCAGAAGGGGAACGGGCACAGATACGCAGTATTTT. This codes for CSARRGTGTDTQYF.

The genes are TRBV18 and TRBJ2-1, with 11 bases matching TRBD1. CDR3 length: 13 residues. Germline V gene lookup returns CDR1 KGHSH and CDR2 LQKENI. V shed 4 bases and J 8 bases; nucleotides not matched to a gene: 1. The CDR3: CASSQGQGDEQFF. In DNA form, the CDR3 reads TGTGCCAGCTCACAGGGACAGGGGGATGAGCAGTTCTTC.

The chain combines TRBV2 with TRBJ2-5, with D maybe TRBD2 (7 bases). Trimming took off 4 bases at V and 2 bases at J, with 14 bases between the two ends. The CDR3 consists of 15 residues. CDR1 and CDR2 (germline): SNHLY, FYNNEI. CDR3 in DNA: TGTGCCAGCAGTGCCGGGGCGGGGGCTCAAGAGACCCAGTACTTC. Its protein product is CASSAGAGAQETQYF.

The chain uses TRBV5-1 and TRBJ1-3; tentatively, D is TRBD1 (5 bases). Trimming removed 0 bases from V and 1 base from J, with 8 bases in between. CDR3 size: 15 residues. The germline V gene encodes CDR1 SGHRS and CDR2 YFSETQ. The CDR3 reads CASSLGGLSGNTIYF. CDR3 nucleotides: TGCGCCAGCAGCTTGGGGGGACTTTCTGGAAACACCATATATTTT. The complete variable domain, with remaining parts taken from reference TRBV5-1 and TRBJ1-3, reads KAGVTQTPRYLIKTRGQQVTLSCSPISGHRSVSWYQQTPGQGLQFLFEYFSETQRNKGNFPGRFSGRQFSNSRSEMNVSTLELGDSALYLCASSLGGLSGNTIYFGEGSWLTVV.

DNA for the CDR3: TGTGCCAGCAGATTCACAGGGCCCAATCAGCCCCAGCATTTT. It specifies CASRFTGPNQPQHF. The V and J genes are TRBV27 and TRBJ1-5; weak D call: TRBD1 (6 bases). The germline V gene has CDR1 MNHEY and CDR2 SMNVEV (reference sequence). The CDR3 is 14 residues long. V shed 6 bases and J shed 3 bases, with 12 bases lying between them.

This rearrangement joins TRBV18 to TRBJ2-6; 9 bases agree with TRBD1. The V gene end was trimmed by 3 bases and the J gene end by 0 bases; junction bases not matched to a gene: 3. The CDR3 length is 17 residues. Germline CDR1 KGHSH, CDR2 LQKENI. CDR3 DNA: TGTGCCAGCTCACCGGGACAGGGATTCTCTGGGGCCAACGTCCTGACTTTC. Amino acid sequence: CASSPGQGFSGANVLTF.

Of note for this clone: Sequence at one end of the junction differs from germline and may be a read error. The rearrangement uses TRBV7-7 and TRBJ2-5; D might be TRBD2 (6 bases). The CDR3 is made up of 13 amino acids. Germline V gene lookup returns CDR1 SSHAT and CDR2 FNYEAQ (reference sequence). In DNA, the CDR3 is TGTGCTAGCAGCCGGGACTTACAAGAGACCCAGTACTTC. The encoded protein is CASSRDLQETQYF.

A single count supports this clone. V and J are TRBV5-6 and TRBJ1-5; no clear D gene. This CDR3 comprises 12 residues. Looked up from germline, CDR1 is SGHDT and CDR2 is YYEEEE. With 2 bases removed from V and 5 bases from J, the gap between germline ends came to 5 bases. The CDR3 DNA sequence: TGTGCCAGCAGCTTCGGCGATCAGCCCCAGCATTTT. It is translated as CASSFGDQPQHF.